This section outlines one T cell receptor (beta chain) sequence together with its context. The sample is drawn from a study of blood T cell repertoires in COVID-19. Study-wide background: Material from acute and convalescent COVID-19 was sourced from the United States, Italy and Spain. PBMCs, B-cell-depleted T cells, or T cells provided the cDNA or gDNA that made up the material.

Original processing methods: For nucleated cells, counts were estimated from reference gene primer amplification. Repertoires were generated with immunoSEQ multiplex PCR, while TCRdb's copy carries only in-frame clones and drops some. D and trimming were read from the DNA, whereas the V and J calls and clone size are those reported in that table. The profile shows 350,000 to 500,000 clones, 70% to 90% of them singletons. Those enrolled in Seattle joined during active infection and were followed longitudinally afterward. This clonotype was sampled from a man aged 18 to 29 with COVID-19, enrolled during active disease. Sequenced input: peripheral blood.

In DNA, the CDR3 is TGCGCCAGCAGCCAAGCCCCTAGCGGGGTTTACAATGAGCAGTTCTTC. Residues: CASSQAPSGVYNEQFF. This sequence joins TRBV4-1 and TRBJ2-1; 9 nucleotides agree with TRBD2. Germline trimming cut 1 base from V and 4 bases from J; bases unmatched to any gene: 5. Germline V gene lookup returns CDR1 MGHRA and CDR2 YSYEKL. The CDR3 loop spans 16 amino acids.